This TCR beta chain comes out of a study of CD8 T cells in ankylosing spondylitis. The germline V gene has CDR1 MNHEY and CDR2 SMNVEV (reference sequence). CDR3 size: 15 residues. With 3 bases clipped from V and 7 bases from J, the junction kept 4 bases outside the gene matches. Study-level points and caveats: Seemingly characteristic of ankylosing spondylitis blood was a TCR beta motif consisting of 7 or 8 highly homologous variants. Reported data indicate significant enrichment of disease-linked clones within matched ankylosing spondylitis synovial fluid.

Libraries of TCR beta came from quantitative 5'-RACE with molecular barcodes. From the 5' RACE reads, TCRdb called clonotypes with MiXCR, one entry per CDR3 protein. The table lists 150,000 to 200,000 distinct CDR3 sequences, under 35% of them singletons. This clonotype has ten or more counts. Its antigen is still unknown. The sequence was obtained from a male donor with ankylosing spondylitis. V is TRBV27 and J is TRBJ2-2; 11 nucleotides match TRBD2. Sequencing was done on a sample of synovial fluid, either unsorted or a sorted T cell fraction (not recorded which). CDR3: CASSLGSGGVGELFF. CDR3 nucleotides: TGTGCCAGCAGTTTGGGTAGCGGGGGGGTCGGGGAGCTGTTTTTT.